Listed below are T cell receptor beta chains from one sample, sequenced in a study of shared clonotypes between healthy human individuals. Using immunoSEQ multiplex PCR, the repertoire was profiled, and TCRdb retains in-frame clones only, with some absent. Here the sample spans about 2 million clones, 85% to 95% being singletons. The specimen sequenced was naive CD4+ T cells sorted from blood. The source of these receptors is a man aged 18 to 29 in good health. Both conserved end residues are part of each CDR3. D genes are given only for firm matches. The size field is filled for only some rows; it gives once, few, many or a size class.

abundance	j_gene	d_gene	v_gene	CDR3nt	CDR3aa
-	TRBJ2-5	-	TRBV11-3	TGTGCCAGCAGCTCCGGTCGGGCGGGGGCAAAGTACCAAGAGACCCAGTACTTC	CASSSGRAGAKYQETQYF
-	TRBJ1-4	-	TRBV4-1	TGCGCCAGCAGCCAGACGGGACAAACTAATGAAAAACTGTTTTTT	CASSQTGQTNEKLFF
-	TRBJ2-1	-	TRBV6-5	TGTGCCAGCAGGTACAGTGGAGCCTACAATGAGCAGTTCTTC	CASRYSGAYNEQFF
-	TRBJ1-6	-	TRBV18	TGTGCCAGCTCACCACCGGTGGGGCCTGGCTATAATTCACCCCTCCACTTT	CASSPPVGPGYNSPLHF
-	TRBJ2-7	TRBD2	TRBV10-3	TGTGCCATCAGTGACCGGGGGGGGCCAGTCGAGCAGTACTTC	CAISDRGGPVEQYF
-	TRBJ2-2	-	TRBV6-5	TGTGCCATCTCGTCTGCGGGTTCGAACACCGGGGAGCTGTTTTTT	CAISSAGSNTGELFF
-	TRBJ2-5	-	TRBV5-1	TGCGCCAGCAGTCAGACAAGTAGCGGACAAGAGACCCAGTACTTC	CASSQTSSGQETQYF
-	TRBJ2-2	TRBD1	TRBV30	TGTGCCTGGAAACCCGGGACAGGGAACACCGGGGAGCTGTTTTTT	CAWKPGTGNTGELFF
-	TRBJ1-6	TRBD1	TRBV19	TGTGCCAGTAGTTTGGGACAGCGTAATTCACCCCTCCACTTT	CASSLGQRNSPLHF
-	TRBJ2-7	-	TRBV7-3	TGTGCCAGCAGCCCCCACCCGGGACAATACTACGAGCAGTACTTC	CASSPHPGQYYEQYF
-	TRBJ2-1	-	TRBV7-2	TGTGCCAGCAGCTTAACTAGCTCCTACAATGAGCAGTTCTTC	CASSLTSSYNEQFF
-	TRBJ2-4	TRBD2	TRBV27	TGTGCCAGCAGCCCCGGGACTAGCGGGAGTGGTAACATTCAGTACTTC	CASSPGTSGSGNIQYF
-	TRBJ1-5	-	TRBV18	TGTGCCAGCTCACCATCGGCCCAGGGTCCCCAGCATTTT	CASSPSAQGPQHF
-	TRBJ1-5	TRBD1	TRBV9	TGTGCCAGCAGCGCCGAGGGAACAGGGGGCGCGAATCAGCCCCAGCATTTT	CASSAEGTGGANQPQHF
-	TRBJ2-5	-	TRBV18	TGTGCCAGCTCACCCTTGCCAGGGGGGGCCCAAGAGACCCAGTACTTC	CASSPLPGGAQETQYF
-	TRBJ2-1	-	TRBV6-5	TGTGCCAGCAGTTACCGGCCGCCCAGCTACAATGAGCAGTTCTTC	CASSYRPPSYNEQFF
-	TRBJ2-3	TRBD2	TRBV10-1	TGCGCCAGCAAACATACTAGCGGGGGGGCGCGGGGCACAGATACGCAGTATTTT	CASKHTSGGARGTDTQYF
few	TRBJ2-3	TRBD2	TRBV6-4	TGTGCCAGCAGTGAGGGACTAGCGGACACAGATACGCAGTATTTT	CASSEGLADTDTQYF
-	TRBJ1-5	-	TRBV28	TGTGCCAGCAGTCTACAGACGAGAAGCAATCAGCCCCAGCATTTT	CASSLQTRSNQPQHF
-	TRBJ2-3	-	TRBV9	TGTGCCAGCAGCCCTCCAGGGGCAGTCACAGATACGCAGTATTTT	CASSPPGAVTDTQYF
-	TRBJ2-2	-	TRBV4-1	TGCGCCAGCAGCCAAGAAACCACGAACACCGGGGAGCTGTTTTTT	CASSQETTNTGELFF
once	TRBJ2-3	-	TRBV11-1	TGTGCCAGCAGCCTGGACAGAAGCACAGATACGCAGTATTTT	CASSLDRSTDTQYF
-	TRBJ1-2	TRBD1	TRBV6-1	TGTGCCAGCAGTGCCCGTTCGGGACAGGGGGATTACTATGGCTACACCTTC	CASSARSGQGDYYGYTF
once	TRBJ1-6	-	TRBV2	TGTGCCAGCAGCATAAGGGGAAACGATTCACCCCTCCACTTT	CASSIRGNDSPLHF
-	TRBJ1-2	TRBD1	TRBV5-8	TGTGCCAGCAGTGAATCAAGGGGGCTCGGCTACACCTTC	CASSESRGLGYTF